These T cell receptor beta chains were read from a single sample in a study of molecular identifiers for immune sequencing clone quantification. A single record per CDR3 protein comes from TCRdb applying MiXCR to the PCR reads. Among approximately 670,000 distinct CDR3 sequences listed, nearly 20% were seen once. Sequenced material: naive CD8+ T cells from blood, with Jurkat cell RNA spiked in. The receptors here all came from a human donor in good health. Some libraries in this study had Jurkat cell RNA spiked in. Each CDR3 is given with its conserved first and last residue. The D gene is left open where the match is weak. The size entry gives once, few, many, or a class for an expanded clone.

v_call	d_call	clone_size	j_call	cdr3_length	cdr3_nt	cdr3_aa
TRBV4-2	TRBD1	few	TRBJ2-3	18	TGTGCCAGCACTACAACAGGGGGCGCGGGGTCTCGCACAGATACGCAGTATTTT	CASTTTGGAGSRTDTQYF
TRBV7-9	NA	few	TRBJ2-1	12	TGTGCCAGCAGCTTACCTTCCGCTGAGCAGTTCTTC	CASSLPSAEQFF
TRBV20-1	TRBD2	many	TRBJ2-7	15	TGCAGTGCTGTGCGGGGAGCGGGGGGGAAGGACGAGCAGTACTTC	CSAVRGAGGKDEQYF
TRBV7-9	TRBD1	many	TRBJ2-5	13	TGTGCCAGCAGTTCGGACAGGAAAGAGACCCAGTACTTC	CASSSDRKETQYF
TRBV30	NA	many	TRBJ2-5	14	TGTGCCTGGAGTGTACCCGAGCCCAAAGAGACCCAGTACTTC	CAWSVPEPKETQYF
TRBV29-1	NA	many	TRBJ2-4	13	TGCAGCGTTGAACTGGGTTCTGGAAACATTCAGTACTTC	CSVELGSGNIQYF
TRBV6-2/TRBV6-3	NA	many	TRBJ2-5	14	TGTGCCAGCAGACCCGGGACCATAAAAGAGACCCAGTACTTC	CASRPGTIKETQYF
TRBV12-3/TRBV12-4	NA	many	TRBJ2-3	14	TGTGCCAGCAGATCAGGGTCGGGCACAGATACGCAGTATTTT	CASRSGSGTDTQYF
TRBV19	NA	few	TRBJ2-7	15	TGTGCCAGTAGCGAAAACCCAGGAATAGACTACGAGCAGTACTTC	CASSENPGIDYEQYF
TRBV19	NA	few	TRBJ2-7	13	TGTGCCAGTAGTAAAGGAGGGGTGGGCGAGCAGTACTTC	CASSKGGVGEQYF
TRBV20-1	TRBD2	few	TRBJ2-1	14	TGCAGTGCTGCCCATAGCGGGGAAACTAATGAGCAGTTCTTC	CSAAHSGETNEQFF
TRBV27	NA	many	TRBJ1-3	16	TGTGCCAGCAGTCAAAACCGACGGCACTCTGGAAACACCATATATTTT	CASSQNRRHSGNTIYF
TRBV7-9	TRBD2	many	TRBJ2-2	14	TGTGCCAGCAGCCGGGGACTACCCCCCGGGGAGCTGTTTTTT	CASSRGLPPGELFF
TRBV5-8	NA	many	TRBJ1-4	14	TGTGCCAGCAGCTCTGACAGCCTTAATGAAAAACTGTTTTTT	CASSSDSLNEKLFF
TRBV2	NA	many	TRBJ2-3	13	TGTGCCAGCAGTGTCACTAGCTCAGATACGCAGTATTTT	CASSVTSSDTQYF
TRBV5-5	TRBD2	many	TRBJ2-7	14	TGTGCCAGCAGCTGGACTAGCCAGATGTACGAGCAGTACTTC	CASSWTSQMYEQYF